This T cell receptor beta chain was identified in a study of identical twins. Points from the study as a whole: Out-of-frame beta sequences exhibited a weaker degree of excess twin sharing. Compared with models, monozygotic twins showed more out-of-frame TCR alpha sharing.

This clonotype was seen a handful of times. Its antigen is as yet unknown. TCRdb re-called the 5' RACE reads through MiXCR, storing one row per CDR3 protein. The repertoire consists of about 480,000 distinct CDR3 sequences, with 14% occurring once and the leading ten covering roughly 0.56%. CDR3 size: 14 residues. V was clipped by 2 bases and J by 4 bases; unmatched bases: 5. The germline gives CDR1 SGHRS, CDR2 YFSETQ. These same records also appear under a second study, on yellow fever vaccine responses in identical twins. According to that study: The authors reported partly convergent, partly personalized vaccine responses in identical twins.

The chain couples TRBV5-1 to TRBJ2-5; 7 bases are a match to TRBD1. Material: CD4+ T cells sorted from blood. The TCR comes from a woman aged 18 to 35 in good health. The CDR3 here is CASSLQGSRETQYF. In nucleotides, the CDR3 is TGCGCCAGCAGCTTACAGGGGTCGCGAGAGACCCAGTACTTC. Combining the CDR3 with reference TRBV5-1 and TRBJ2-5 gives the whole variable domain KAGVTQTPRYLIKTRGQQVTLSCSPISGHRSVSWYQQTPGQGLQFLFEYFSETQRNKGNFPGRFSGRQFSNSRSEMNVSTLELGDSALYLCASSLQGSRETQYFGPGTRLLVL.